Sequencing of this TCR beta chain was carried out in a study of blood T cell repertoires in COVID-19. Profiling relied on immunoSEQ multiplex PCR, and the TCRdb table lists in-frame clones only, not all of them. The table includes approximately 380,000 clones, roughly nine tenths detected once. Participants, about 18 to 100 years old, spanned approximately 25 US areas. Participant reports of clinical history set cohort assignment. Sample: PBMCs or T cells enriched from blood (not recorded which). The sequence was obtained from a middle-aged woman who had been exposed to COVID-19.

This CDR3 is CSVEEGTYEQYF. The CDR3 region has the DNA TGCAGCGTTGAGGAGGGCACCTACGAGCAGTACTTC. The chain couples TRBV29-1 to TRBJ2-7; D possibly corresponds to TRBD2 (6 bases). Germline V CDR1 and CDR2: SQVTM, ANQGSEA. Trimming removed 3 bases from V and 2 bases from J, with 8 bases in between. The CDR3 has 12 amino acids.